This section outlines one T cell receptor (beta chain) sequence together with its context. Its matching antigen is unknown. Assay: immunoSEQ multiplex PCR; the TCRdb copy retains only in-frame clones and omits some. The sample records tens of thousands of clones, 85% to 90% being singletons. The sample belongs to a study of OX40 agonist ivuxolimab in advanced cancers. Overall study context: Treatment of patients was with ivuxolimab, an agonistic anti-OX40 (CD134) antibody. Overall study findings and caveats: CD4+ and CD8+ blood T cells expanded clonally by week 6 at 0.1 to 3.0 mg/kg. Mean expanded clone counts were higher in CD8+ than CD4+ T cells.

Prior autoimmune disease or systemic immunosuppression barred patients. V was clipped by 5 bases and J by 2 bases, with 10 bases between them. The CDR3 has 13 residues. Looked up from germline, CDR1 is SGHTA and CDR2 is FQGNSA. This material consisted of CD4+ or CD8+ T cells sorted from blood, taken in a trial of the OX40 agonist ivuxolimab. The chain combines TRBV7-2 with TRBJ2-7; D unclear. This receptor was obtained from an adult with an advanced solid tumor such as melanoma, head and neck, liver or kidney cancer. The CDR3 region is CASSQDLAYEQYF. CDR3 in DNA: TGTGCCAGCAGCCAAGATCTGGCCTACGAGCAGTACTTC.